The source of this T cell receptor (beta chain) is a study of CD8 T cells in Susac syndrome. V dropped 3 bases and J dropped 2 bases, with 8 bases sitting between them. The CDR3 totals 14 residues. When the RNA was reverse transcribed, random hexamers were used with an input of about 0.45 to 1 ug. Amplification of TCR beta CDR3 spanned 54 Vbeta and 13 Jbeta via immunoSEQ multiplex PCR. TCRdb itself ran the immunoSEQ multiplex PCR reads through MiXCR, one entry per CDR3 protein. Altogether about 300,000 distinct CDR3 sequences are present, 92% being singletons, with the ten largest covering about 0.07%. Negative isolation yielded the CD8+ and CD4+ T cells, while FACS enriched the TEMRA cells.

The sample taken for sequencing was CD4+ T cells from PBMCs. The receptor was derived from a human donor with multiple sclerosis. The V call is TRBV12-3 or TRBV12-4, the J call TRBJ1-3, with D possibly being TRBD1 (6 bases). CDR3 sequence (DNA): TGTGCCAGCAGTTTTGGGGGGCCTGGAAACACCATATATTTT. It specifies CASSFGGPGNTIYF.